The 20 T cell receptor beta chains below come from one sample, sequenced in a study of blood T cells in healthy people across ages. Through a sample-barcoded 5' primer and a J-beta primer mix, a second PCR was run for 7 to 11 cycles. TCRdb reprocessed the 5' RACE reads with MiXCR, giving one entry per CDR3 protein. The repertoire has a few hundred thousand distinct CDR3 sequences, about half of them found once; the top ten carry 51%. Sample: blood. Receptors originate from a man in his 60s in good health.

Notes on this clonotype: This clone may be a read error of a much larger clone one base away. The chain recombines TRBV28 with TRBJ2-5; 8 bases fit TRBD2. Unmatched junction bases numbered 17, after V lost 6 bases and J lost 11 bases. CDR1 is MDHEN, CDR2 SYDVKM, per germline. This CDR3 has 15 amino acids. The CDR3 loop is CASRQAGATGNEQYF. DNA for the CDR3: TGTGCCAGCAGGCAAGCGGGAGCCACGGGAAATGAGCAGTACTTC.

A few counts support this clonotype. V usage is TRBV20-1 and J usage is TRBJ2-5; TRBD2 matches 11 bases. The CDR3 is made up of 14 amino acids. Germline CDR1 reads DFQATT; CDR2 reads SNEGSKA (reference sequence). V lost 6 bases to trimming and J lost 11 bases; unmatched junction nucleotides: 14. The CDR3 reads CSANSGRALCEQYF. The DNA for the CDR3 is TGCAGTGCCAATAGCGGGAGGGCCTTATGTGAGCAGTACTTC.

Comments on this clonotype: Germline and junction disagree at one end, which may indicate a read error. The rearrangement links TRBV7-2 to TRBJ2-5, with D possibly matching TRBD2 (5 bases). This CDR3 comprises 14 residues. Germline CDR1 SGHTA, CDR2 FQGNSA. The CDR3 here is CVSSLGSGGETQYF. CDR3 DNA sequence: TGTGTCAGCAGCTTAGGGAGCGGCGGGGAGACCCAGTACTTC.

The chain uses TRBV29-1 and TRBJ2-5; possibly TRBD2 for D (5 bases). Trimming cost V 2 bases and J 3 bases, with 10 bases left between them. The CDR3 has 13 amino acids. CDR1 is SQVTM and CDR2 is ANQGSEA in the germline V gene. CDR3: CSVEKVAKETQYF. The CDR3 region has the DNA TGCAGCGTTGAAAAAGTAGCGAAAGAGACCCAGTACTTC.

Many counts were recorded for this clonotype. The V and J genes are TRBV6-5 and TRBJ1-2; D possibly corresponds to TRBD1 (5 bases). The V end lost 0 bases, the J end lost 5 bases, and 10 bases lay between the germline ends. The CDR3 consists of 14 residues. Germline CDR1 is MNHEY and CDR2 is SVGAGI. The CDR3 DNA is TGTGCCAGCAGTTACTCGCGGGGACCTTATGGCTACACCTTC. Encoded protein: CASSYSRGPYGYTF.

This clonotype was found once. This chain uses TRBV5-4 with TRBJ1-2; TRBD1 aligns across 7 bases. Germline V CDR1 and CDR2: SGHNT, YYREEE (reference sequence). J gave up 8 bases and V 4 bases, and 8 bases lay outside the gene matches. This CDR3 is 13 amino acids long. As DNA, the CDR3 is TGTGCCAGCAGCACTTGGACAGGTAGCGGCTACACCTTC. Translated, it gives CASSTWTGSGYTF. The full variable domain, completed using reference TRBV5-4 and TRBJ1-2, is ETGVTQSPTHLIKTRGQQVTLRCSSQSGHNTVSWYQQALGQGPQFIFQYYREEENGRGNFPPRFSGLQFPNYSSELNVNALELDDSALYLCASSTWTGSGYTFGSGTRLTVV.

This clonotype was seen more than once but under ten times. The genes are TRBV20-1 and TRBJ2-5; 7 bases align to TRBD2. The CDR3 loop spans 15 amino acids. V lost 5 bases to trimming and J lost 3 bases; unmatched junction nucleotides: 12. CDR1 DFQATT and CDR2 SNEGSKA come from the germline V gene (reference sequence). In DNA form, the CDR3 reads TGCAGTGCTGGGGGTAGGACGGCGGGGGAAGAGACCCAGTACTTC. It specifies CSAGGRTAGEETQYF.

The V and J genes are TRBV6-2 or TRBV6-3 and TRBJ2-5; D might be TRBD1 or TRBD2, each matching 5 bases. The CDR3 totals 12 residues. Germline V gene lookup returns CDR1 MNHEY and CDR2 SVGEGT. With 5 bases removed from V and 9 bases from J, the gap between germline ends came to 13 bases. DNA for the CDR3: TGTGCCAGCAGTCCCGGGGCCAGGGCCCAGTACTTC. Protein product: CASSPGARAQYF.

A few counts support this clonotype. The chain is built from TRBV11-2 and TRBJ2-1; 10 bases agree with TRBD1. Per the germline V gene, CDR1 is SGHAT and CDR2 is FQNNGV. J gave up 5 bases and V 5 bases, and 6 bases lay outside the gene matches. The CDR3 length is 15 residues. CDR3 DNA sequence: TGTGCCAGCAGCCAAGTTGGGACAGGGGACAATGAGCAGTTCTTC. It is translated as CASSQVGTGDNEQFF.

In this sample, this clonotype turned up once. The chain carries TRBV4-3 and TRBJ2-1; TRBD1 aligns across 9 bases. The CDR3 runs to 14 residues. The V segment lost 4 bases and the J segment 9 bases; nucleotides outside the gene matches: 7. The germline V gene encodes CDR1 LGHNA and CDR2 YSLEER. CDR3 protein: CASSRGDRDSEQFF. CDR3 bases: TGCGCCAGCAGCCGAGGGGACAGGGACAGTGAGCAGTTCTTC.

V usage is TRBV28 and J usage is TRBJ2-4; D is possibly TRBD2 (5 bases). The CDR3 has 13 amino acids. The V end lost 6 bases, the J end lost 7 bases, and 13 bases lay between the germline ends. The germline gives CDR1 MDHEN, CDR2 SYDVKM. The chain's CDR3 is CASRSAGSNIQYF. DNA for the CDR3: TGTGCCAGCAGAAGCGCGGGCTCGAACATTCAGTACTTC.

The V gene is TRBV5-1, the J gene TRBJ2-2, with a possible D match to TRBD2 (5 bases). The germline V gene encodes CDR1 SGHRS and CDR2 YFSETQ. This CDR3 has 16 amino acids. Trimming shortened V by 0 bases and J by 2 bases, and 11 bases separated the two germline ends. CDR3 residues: CASSLVRGINTGELFF. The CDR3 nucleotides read TGCGCCAGCAGCTTGGTTAGAGGGATAAACACCGGGGAGCTGTTTTTT.

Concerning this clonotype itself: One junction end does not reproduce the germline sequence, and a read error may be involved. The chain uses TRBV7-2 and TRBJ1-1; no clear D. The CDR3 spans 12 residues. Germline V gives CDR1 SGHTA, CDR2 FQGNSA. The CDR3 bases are TGTGCCGGCAGCTTAGCGCAATCAGAAGCTTTCTTT. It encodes CAGSLAQSEAFF.

The CDR3 sequence: CSARAHGIGGEQYF. CDR3 nucleotide sequence: TGCAGTGCTAGAGCCCACGGAATTGGGGGCGAGCAGTACTTC. The chain is built from TRBV20-1 and TRBJ2-7; tentatively, D is TRBD1 or TRBD2 (5 bases each). The germline CDR1 and CDR2 sequences are DFQATT and SNEGSKA (reference sequence). This CDR3 is 14 amino acids long. Trimming took 1 base from V and 6 from J, leaving 16 bases between them.

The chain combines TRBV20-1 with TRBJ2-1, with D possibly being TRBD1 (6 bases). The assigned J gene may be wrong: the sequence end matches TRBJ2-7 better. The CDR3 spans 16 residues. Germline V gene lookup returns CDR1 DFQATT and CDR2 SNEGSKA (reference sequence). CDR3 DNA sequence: TGCAGTGCTAGAGGTAACAGGGACACGTCCTACAATGAGCAGTACTTC. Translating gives CSARGNRDTSYNEQYF.

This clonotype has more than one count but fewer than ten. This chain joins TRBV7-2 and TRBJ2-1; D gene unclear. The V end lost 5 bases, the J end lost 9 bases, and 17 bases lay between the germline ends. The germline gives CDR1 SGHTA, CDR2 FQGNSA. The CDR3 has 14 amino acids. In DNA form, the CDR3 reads TGTGCCAGCAGCCCGGGCCTCCGGGTGGGTGAGCAGTTCTTC. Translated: CASSPGLRVGEQFF.

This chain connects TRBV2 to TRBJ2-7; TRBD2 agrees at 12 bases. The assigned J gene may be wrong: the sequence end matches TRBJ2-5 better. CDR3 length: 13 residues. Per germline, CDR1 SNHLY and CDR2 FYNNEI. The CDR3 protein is CASSKGLAGTQYF. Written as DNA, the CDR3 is TGTGCCAGCAGTAAGGGACTAGCGGGGACCCAGTACTTC.

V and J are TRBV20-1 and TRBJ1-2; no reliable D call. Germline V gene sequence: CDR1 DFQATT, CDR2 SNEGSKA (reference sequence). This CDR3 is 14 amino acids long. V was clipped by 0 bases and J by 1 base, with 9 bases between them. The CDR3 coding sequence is TGCAGTGCTAGAGATGCCTGGGGTAACTATGGCTACACCTTC. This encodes CSARDAWGNYGYTF.

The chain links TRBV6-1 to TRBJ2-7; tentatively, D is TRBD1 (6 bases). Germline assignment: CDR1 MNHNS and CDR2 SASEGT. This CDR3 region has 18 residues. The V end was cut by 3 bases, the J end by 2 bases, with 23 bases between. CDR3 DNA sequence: TGTGCCAGCAGTGACTATCTATTGGGGGCACCCCCAACCTACGAGCAGTACTTC. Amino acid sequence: CASSDYLLGAPPTYEQYF.

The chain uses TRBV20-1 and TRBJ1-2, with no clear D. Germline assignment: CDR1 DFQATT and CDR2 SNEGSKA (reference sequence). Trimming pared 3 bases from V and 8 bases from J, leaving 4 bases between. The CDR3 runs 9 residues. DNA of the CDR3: TGCAGTGCTAGTTTGGGCTACACCTTC. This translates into CSASLGYTF.